This T cell receptor beta chain was identified in a study of blood T cell repertoires in COVID-19. Overall study: Collection of acute and convalescent COVID-19 samples took place in the United States, Italy and Spain. The analysed material was cDNA or gDNA that came from T cells, B-cell-depleted T cells, or PBMCs.

Using immunoSEQ multiplex PCR, the repertoire was profiled, and TCRdb retains in-frame clones only, with some absent. The top ten hold 4.5% to 7% of the sample, which has roughly 80,000 clones, around 80% seen once. The specimen sequenced was peripheral blood. This clonotype was obtained from a man in his sixties with active or convalescent COVID-19.

The CDR3 protein is CASSFRLAASYEQYF. The CDR3 coding sequence is TGTGCCAGCAGTTTTCGGCTAGCCGCCTCCTACGAGCAGTACTTC. The chain joins TRBV6-1 to TRBJ2-7; tentatively, D is TRBD2 (5 bases). V was clipped by 5 bases and J by 0 bases, with 14 bases between them. There are 15 residues in the CDR3. CDR1 is MNHNS and CDR2 is SASEGT in the germline V gene.